Described below is a single T cell receptor (beta chain) sequence and its context. Its antigen remains unknown. The CDR3 consists of 14 residues. V dropped 5 bases and J dropped 6; count of bases not matched to a gene: 8. The germline V gene encodes CDR1 MNHNS and CDR2 SASEGT. The record originates from a study of cytomegalovirus exposure and HLA in healthy donors. 13 Jbeta primers and 60 Vbeta primers were used for the PCR. Here immunoSEQ multiplex PCR was the method, and the copy in TCRdb shows in-frame clones only, minus some. The repertoire holds 190,000 or so clones, with about 79% as singletons. Study-wide results and caveats: For most subjects, TCR beta sequences were reported to predict HLA-A and HLA-B alleles with accuracy. TRBV6-2, TRBV6-3 and other indistinguishable V segments were excluded. It was reported in a later analysis that an Asian-associated ancestry cluster showed fewer N-insertions than the roughly 670-donor mean.

This receptor was taken from a boy aged 2 to 10 in good health and CMV-seronegative. The sequenced sample was PBMCs. The chain uses TRBV6-1 and TRBJ2-5; 8 bases align to TRBD2. The CDR3 nucleotides are TGTGCCAGCAGTCTGAGCGGGGGAAAAAAGACCCAGTACTTC. This sequence encodes CASSLSGGKKTQYF.